These T cell receptor beta chains were read from a single sample in a study of T cell responses to AZD1222 COVID-19 vaccine. Profiling relied on immunoSEQ multiplex PCR, and the TCRdb table lists in-frame clones only, not all of them. The table lists more than 85,000 clones, around nine tenths of them singletons. Specimen: peripheral blood, collected on day 0 of AZD1222 vaccination. The source is an adult in good health. Both conserved end residues are trimmed from each CDR3. Each record gives: CDR3 length, J gene, V gene, clone size, CDR3 protein. Not all rows give a size; the values are once, few, many and, for expanded clones, a class.

len: 12
j_gene: TRBJ1-1
v_gene: TRBV7-3
abundance: .
CDR3aa: ASRLNPGGTEAF

len: 13
j_gene: TRBJ2-2
v_gene: TRBV28
abundance: .
CDR3aa: ASSTQGFETGELF

len: 12
j_gene: TRBJ1-2
v_gene: TRBV6-2/TRBV6-3
abundance: .
CDR3aa: ASSYGYGDGGYT

len: 14
j_gene: TRBJ2-3
v_gene: TRBV3-1/TRBV3-2
abundance: .
CDR3aa: ASSPGVRGFTDTQY

len: 9
j_gene: TRBJ2-1
v_gene: TRBV2
abundance: .
CDR3aa: ASRTAFEQF

len: 12
j_gene: TRBJ2-7
v_gene: TRBV5-5
abundance: .
CDR3aa: ASSLGGSSYEQY

len: 14
j_gene: TRBJ2-7
v_gene: TRBV11-2
abundance: few
CDR3aa: ASSHLTGRTTYEQY

len: 13
j_gene: TRBJ2-4
v_gene: TRBV28
abundance: .
CDR3aa: ASSPPQGGKNIQY

len: 13
j_gene: TRBJ2-7
v_gene: TRBV14
abundance: .
CDR3aa: ASSHRAGVAYEQY

len: 12
j_gene: TRBJ2-5
v_gene: TRBV28
abundance: .
CDR3aa: ASSLLGRGETQY

len: 11
j_gene: TRBJ1-1
v_gene: TRBV27
abundance: .
CDR3aa: ASSLSRSTEAF

len: 10
j_gene: TRBJ2-7
v_gene: TRBV14
abundance: .
CDR3aa: ASSPDNYEQY

len: 11
j_gene: TRBJ2-1
v_gene: TRBV9
abundance: .
CDR3aa: ASSVGTHNEQF

len: 10
j_gene: TRBJ2-5
v_gene: TRBV28
abundance: .
CDR3aa: ASSPHQETQY

len: 12
j_gene: TRBJ2-5
v_gene: TRBV19
abundance: .
CDR3aa: ASIGTSGSGAQY

len: 13
j_gene: TRBJ1-4
v_gene: TRBV20-1
abundance: .
CDR3aa: SASPPSNAGEKLF

len: 13
j_gene: TRBJ2-1
v_gene: TRBV5-4
abundance: .
CDR3aa: ASSFSGQKYNEQF

len: 12
j_gene: TRBJ1-5
v_gene: TRBV3-1/TRBV3-2
abundance: .
CDR3aa: ASSQDWRDGDQH

len: 12
j_gene: TRBJ2-1
v_gene: TRBV4-1
abundance: .
CDR3aa: ASSPRASYNEQF

len: 11
j_gene: TRBJ2-7
v_gene: TRBV11-1
abundance: .
CDR3aa: ASSTAKTYEQY

len: 13
j_gene: TRBJ2-7
v_gene: TRBV5-1
abundance: .
CDR3aa: ASSPSGASSYEQY

len: 13
j_gene: TRBJ2-6
v_gene: TRBV28
abundance: few
CDR3aa: ASSPDSSGANVLT

len: 13
j_gene: TRBJ1-5
v_gene: TRBV7-9
abundance: .
CDR3aa: ASSNNRGTSQPQH

len: 13
j_gene: TRBJ1-6
v_gene: TRBV18
abundance: .
CDR3aa: ASSRDRGGDSPLH

len: 13
j_gene: TRBJ2-1
v_gene: TRBV7-2
abundance: .
CDR3aa: ASSLGVGPREYEF

len: 15
j_gene: TRBJ2-1
v_gene: TRBV4-1
abundance: .
CDR3aa: ASSQEVRTSIYNEQF

len: 12
j_gene: TRBJ1-1
v_gene: TRBV28
abundance: .
CDR3aa: ASSFPFGSTEAF

len: 13
j_gene: TRBJ2-3
v_gene: TRBV5-5
abundance: .
CDR3aa: ASSVDTTSTDTQY

len: 14
j_gene: TRBJ2-3
v_gene: TRBV4-1
abundance: .
CDR3aa: ASSLGLAGVTDTQY

len: 16
j_gene: TRBJ2-1
v_gene: TRBV5-1
abundance: .
CDR3aa: ASSLAAFGLAGGNEQF

len: 16
j_gene: TRBJ1-5
v_gene: TRBV7-8
abundance: .
CDR3aa: ASSFRPSTDGYNQPQH

len: 12
j_gene: TRBJ1-2
v_gene: TRBV11-1
abundance: few
CDR3aa: ASSLALSGETHT

len: 14
j_gene: TRBJ2-1
v_gene: TRBV2
abundance: .
CDR3aa: ASTVAGAGFYNEQF

len: 15
j_gene: TRBJ1-2
v_gene: TRBV6-1
abundance: .
CDR3aa: ASSERMGGQANYGYT

len: 12
j_gene: TRBJ1-2
v_gene: TRBV2
abundance: .
CDR3aa: ASSETSARVGYT

len: 10
j_gene: TRBJ1-5
v_gene: TRBV6-2/TRBV6-3
abundance: once
CDR3aa: ASSYQGQPQH

len: 11
j_gene: TRBJ2-1
v_gene: TRBV30
abundance: .
CDR3aa: AYLSRNDNEQF

len: 13
j_gene: TRBJ2-6
v_gene: TRBV5-1
abundance: .
CDR3aa: ASSATGAGANVLT

len: 10
j_gene: TRBJ2-7
v_gene: TRBV10-3
abundance: .
CDR3aa: AISRLHYEQY

len: 12
j_gene: TRBJ1-1
v_gene: TRBV5-1
abundance: .
CDR3aa: ASSLTRGNTEAF

len: 12
j_gene: TRBJ1-4
v_gene: TRBV5-5
abundance: .
CDR3aa: ASSLIATNEKLF

len: 11
j_gene: TRBJ2-1
v_gene: TRBV5-1
abundance: .
CDR3aa: ASSLGVYNEQF

len: 13
j_gene: TRBJ2-7
v_gene: TRBV10-2
abundance: once
CDR3aa: ASSDSGTGAYEQY

len: 12
j_gene: TRBJ1-2
v_gene: TRBV4-2
abundance: .
CDR3aa: ASSPGSDLYGYT

len: 12
j_gene: TRBJ2-3
v_gene: TRBV5-4
abundance: .
CDR3aa: ASSSGTRTDTQY

len: 12
j_gene: TRBJ2-3
v_gene: TRBV7-3
abundance: .
CDR3aa: ASSPPGTPDTQY

len: 15
j_gene: TRBJ2-3
v_gene: TRBV15
abundance: .
CDR3aa: ATSRVSSGVRTDTQY

len: 11
j_gene: TRBJ2-5
v_gene: TRBV7-2
abundance: .
CDR3aa: ASSLDVQGTQY

len: 13
j_gene: TRBJ2-2
v_gene: TRBV6-5
abundance: .
CDR3aa: ASRSGTGFTGELF

len: 13
j_gene: TRBJ1-3
v_gene: TRBV18
abundance: once
CDR3aa: ASSPTESSGNTIY

len: 15
j_gene: TRBJ2-2
v_gene: TRBV7-3
abundance: .
CDR3aa: ASSQGTGGGRNGELF

len: 12
j_gene: TRBJ2-3
v_gene: TRBV6-6
abundance: once
CDR3aa: ASSPTSGTDTQY

len: 14
j_gene: TRBJ2-4
v_gene: TRBV30
abundance: .
CDR3aa: AWSVRPRLGKNIQY

len: 13
j_gene: TRBJ2-7
v_gene: TRBV2
abundance: few
CDR3aa: ASSGSTGATPEQY

len: 15
j_gene: TRBJ1-6
v_gene: TRBV3-1/TRBV3-2
abundance: .
CDR3aa: ASSQGWLAFFGSPLH